This TCR beta chain was found in a study of blood T cell repertoires in COVID-19. Repertoires were generated with immunoSEQ multiplex PCR, while TCRdb's copy carries only in-frame clones and drops some. The table shows approximately 200,000 clones, with around 84% occurring only once. V was pared by 1 base and J by 10 bases, with 13 bases of the junction left unmatched. The CDR3 runs to 16 residues. Per the germline V gene, CDR1 is MGHRA and CDR2 is YSYEKL. The genes are TRBV4-1 and TRBJ2-7; 10 nucleotides line up with TRBD2. Source material: PBMCs or T cells enriched from blood (not recorded which). The TCR was taken from a man aged 40-49 years who had recovered from COVID-19. CDR3 region: CASSQVLSGRIRGQYF. In DNA, the CDR3 is TGCGCCAGCAGCCAAGTACTTAGCGGGAGGATAAGGGGACAGTACTTC.